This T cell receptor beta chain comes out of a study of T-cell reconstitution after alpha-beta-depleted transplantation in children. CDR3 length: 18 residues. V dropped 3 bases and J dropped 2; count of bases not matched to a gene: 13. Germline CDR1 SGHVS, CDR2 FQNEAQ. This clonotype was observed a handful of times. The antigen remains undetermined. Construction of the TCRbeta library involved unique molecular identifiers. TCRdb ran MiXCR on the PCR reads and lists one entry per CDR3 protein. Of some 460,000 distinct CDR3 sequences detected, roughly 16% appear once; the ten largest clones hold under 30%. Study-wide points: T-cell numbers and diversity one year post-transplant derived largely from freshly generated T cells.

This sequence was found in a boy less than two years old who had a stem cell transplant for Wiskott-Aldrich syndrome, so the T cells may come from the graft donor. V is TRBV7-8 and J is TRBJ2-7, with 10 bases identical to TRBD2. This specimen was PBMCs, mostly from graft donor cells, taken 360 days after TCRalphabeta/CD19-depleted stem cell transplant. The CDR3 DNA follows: TGTGCCAGCAGCTTCTACCTAGCGGGAGTCGAGAGGGCCTACGAGCAGTACTTC. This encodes CASSFYLAGVERAYEQYF.